This T cell receptor (beta chain) was recorded in a study of blood T cell repertoires in COVID-19. Two negative PCRs, clearance, or symptom resolution were required of recovered Cohort 3 donors. The V and J ends lost 2 bases and 5 bases respectively, with 21 bases between them. CDR1 and CDR2 (germline): SGHTA, FQGTGA. This CDR3 spans 17 amino acids. Generated by immunoSEQ multiplex PCR, the TCRdb table keeps only in-frame clones and is missing some. The sample has 150,000 to 200,000 clones, around 89% seen once. The sample comprised PBMCs or T cells enriched from blood (not recorded which). The source is a woman aged 18-29 years who had recovered from COVID-19. The chain employs TRBV7-3 and TRBJ2-5, with D possibly TRBD2 on 5 matching bases. CDR3 loop: CASSLGLGMAGGETQYF. In nucleotides, the CDR3 is TGTGCCAGCAGCTTAGGGTTAGGGATGGCGGGCGGGGAGACCCAGTACTTC.